These T cell receptor beta chains were read from a single sample in a study of cytomegalovirus exposure and HLA in healthy donors. The method was immunoSEQ multiplex PCR; TCRdb's version includes in-frame clones alone and lacks a portion of them. The profile covers around 300,000 clones, with 88% appearing a single time and approximately 0.9% taken by the ten largest. The sequenced material came from PBMCs. The source of these receptors is a young man in good health and CMV-seronegative. The CDR3 runs from the conserved cysteine through the conserved F or W. A D gene is named only where the DNA matches it firmly. Clone size is shown for a subset of rows, as once, few, many or a class of expanded clone.

clone_size: NA; j_call: TRBJ2-7; v_call: TRBV30; d_call: NA; cdr3_aa: CAWRHNYEQYF; cdr3_nt: TGTGCCTGGAGGCACAACTACGAGCAGTACTTC
clone_size: once; j_call: TRBJ2-3; v_call: TRBV11-2; d_call: NA; cdr3_aa: CASSVDFYTDTQYF; cdr3_nt: TGTGCCAGCAGCGTAGACTTCTACACAGATACGCAGTATTTT
clone_size: once; j_call: TRBJ1-3; v_call: TRBV5-1; d_call: NA; cdr3_aa: CASSQYGEGNTIYF; cdr3_nt: TGCGCCAGCAGCCAATACGGGGAGGGAAACACCATATATTTT
clone_size: NA; j_call: TRBJ2-3; v_call: TRBV19; d_call: NA; cdr3_aa: CASSVMALGDTQYF; cdr3_nt: TGTGCCAGTAGTGTCATGGCCCTAGGAGATACGCAGTATTTT
clone_size: NA; j_call: TRBJ1-1; v_call: TRBV25-1; d_call: NA; cdr3_aa: CASSEAMGLRAFF; cdr3_nt: TGTGCCAGCAGTGAAGCTATGGGACTCAGAGCTTTCTTT
clone_size: NA; j_call: TRBJ2-3; v_call: TRBV5-1; d_call: TRBD2; cdr3_aa: CASDRLAGGTDTQYF; cdr3_nt: TGCGCCAGCGACCGGTTAGCGGGGGGGACAGATACGCAGTATTTT
clone_size: NA; j_call: TRBJ2-2; v_call: TRBV7-2; d_call: TRBD2; cdr3_aa: CASRLAGGPPGELFF; cdr3_nt: TGTGCCAGCAGGCTAGCGGGGGGGCCTCCCGGGGAGCTGTTTTTT
clone_size: NA; j_call: TRBJ1-3; v_call: TRBV28; d_call: NA; cdr3_aa: CASTTRGLGNTIYF; cdr3_nt: TGTGCCAGCACCACTAGGGGGTTGGGAAACACCATATATTTT
clone_size: NA; j_call: TRBJ1-1; v_call: TRBV7-2; d_call: TRBD1; cdr3_aa: CASSYRTGSGTEAFF; cdr3_nt: TGTGCCAGCAGCTATCGGACAGGATCAGGCACTGAAGCTTTCTTT
clone_size: NA; j_call: TRBJ2-7; v_call: TRBV5-6; d_call: TRBD1; cdr3_aa: CASSWWDRKTYEQYF; cdr3_nt: TGTGCCAGCAGCTGGTGGGACAGAAAAACCTACGAGCAGTACTTC
clone_size: NA; j_call: TRBJ2-7; v_call: TRBV18; d_call: NA; cdr3_aa: CASSPPDRLYEQYF; cdr3_nt: TGTGCCAGCTCACCGCCCGACAGGCTTTACGAGCAGTACTTC
clone_size: NA; j_call: TRBJ2-1; v_call: TRBV10-1; d_call: NA; cdr3_aa: CASSPDRRGDNEQFF; cdr3_nt: TGCGCCAGCAGCCCCGACAGGAGAGGGGACAATGAGCAGTTCTTC
clone_size: NA; j_call: TRBJ2-3; v_call: TRBV19; d_call: TRBD2; cdr3_aa: CASSITSGGVDTQYF; cdr3_nt: TGTGCCAGTAGTATAACTAGCGGGGGGGTAGATACGCAGTATTTT
clone_size: NA; j_call: TRBJ2-7; v_call: TRBV14; d_call: TRBD2; cdr3_aa: CASSPHWGGDWNEQYF; cdr3_nt: TGTGCCAGCAGCCCTCATTGGGGGGGGGATTGGAACGAGCAGTACTTC
clone_size: NA; j_call: TRBJ1-1; v_call: TRBV6-6; d_call: NA; cdr3_aa: CASSATVGGNTEAFF; cdr3_nt: TGTGCCAGCAGTGCCACCGTGGGGGGGAACACTGAAGCTTTCTTT
clone_size: NA; j_call: TRBJ2-7; v_call: TRBV9; d_call: NA; cdr3_aa: CASSVEGAGTLYEQYF; cdr3_nt: TGTGCCAGCAGCGTAGAGGGGGCGGGAACTCTCTACGAGCAGTACTTC
clone_size: NA; j_call: TRBJ1-2; v_call: TRBV25-1; d_call: NA; cdr3_aa: CASRSANYGYTF; cdr3_nt: TGTGCCAGCAGAAGCGCGAACTATGGCTACACCTTC
clone_size: NA; j_call: TRBJ2-5; v_call: TRBV5-1; d_call: TRBD1; cdr3_aa: CASSLNRGYQETQYF; cdr3_nt: TGCGCCAGCAGCTTGAACAGGGGGTACCAAGAGACCCAGTACTTC
clone_size: NA; j_call: TRBJ1-5; v_call: TRBV18; d_call: NA; cdr3_aa: CASSPVGGSVNQPQHF; cdr3_nt: TGTGCCAGCTCACCGGTGGGGGGAAGTGTGAATCAGCCCCAGCATTTT
clone_size: NA; j_call: TRBJ1-1; v_call: TRBV5-1; d_call: NA; cdr3_aa: CASSPGNTEAFF; cdr3_nt: TGCGCCAGCAGTCCGGGGAACACTGAAGCTTTCTTT
clone_size: NA; j_call: TRBJ2-7; v_call: TRBV7-2; d_call: TRBD2; cdr3_aa: CASSLVLAGGLPYEQYF; cdr3_nt: TGTGCCAGCAGCTTAGTCTTAGCGGGGGGCCTCCCCTACGAGCAGTACTTC
clone_size: NA; j_call: TRBJ2-3; v_call: TRBV4-1; d_call: TRBD1; cdr3_aa: CASSPGQGGVLADTQYF; cdr3_nt: TGCGCCAGCAGCCCGGGACAGGGCGGTGTTCTAGCAGATACGCAGTATTTT
clone_size: NA; j_call: TRBJ1-1; v_call: TRBV6-5; d_call: NA; cdr3_aa: CASSSPLTGNTEAFF; cdr3_nt: TGTGCCAGCAGTTCCCCACTGACAGGGAACACTGAAGCTTTCTTT
clone_size: once; j_call: TRBJ1-6; v_call: TRBV7-2; d_call: NA; cdr3_aa: CASSAGGGINSPLHF; cdr3_nt: TGTGCCAGCAGCGCGGGGGGTGGGATTAATTCACCCCTCCACTTT
clone_size: NA; j_call: TRBJ2-5; v_call: TRBV18; d_call: TRBD1; cdr3_aa: CASSLRTGPGETQYF; cdr3_nt: TGTGCCAGCTCACTAAGGACAGGACCAGGGGAGACCCAGTACTTC
clone_size: NA; j_call: TRBJ1-4; v_call: TRBV7-2; d_call: NA; cdr3_aa: CASSPQGFQKLFF; cdr3_nt: TGTGCCAGCAGCCCCCAGGGATTTCAAAAACTGTTTTTT
clone_size: NA; j_call: TRBJ1-2; v_call: TRBV5-4; d_call: NA; cdr3_aa: CASNVAGVYGYTF; cdr3_nt: TGTGCCAGCAATGTGGCAGGGGTCTATGGCTACACCTTC
clone_size: NA; j_call: TRBJ1-1; v_call: TRBV30; d_call: NA; cdr3_aa: CAWSVRRTHTEAFF; cdr3_nt: TGTGCCTGGAGTGTGCGCAGGACACACACTGAAGCTTTCTTT
clone_size: NA; j_call: TRBJ1-6; v_call: TRBV15; d_call: NA; cdr3_aa: CATGADLKSPLHF; cdr3_nt: TGTGCCACCGGGGCCGATTTGAAATCACCCCTCCACTTT
clone_size: NA; j_call: TRBJ2-7; v_call: TRBV11-2; d_call: NA; cdr3_aa: CASSGGHSYEQYF; cdr3_nt: TGTGCCAGCAGCGGGGGACATAGCTACGAGCAGTACTTC
clone_size: once; j_call: TRBJ2-1; v_call: TRBV12-5; d_call: NA; cdr3_aa: CASGLVYYYNEQFF; cdr3_nt: TGTGCTAGTGGTTTGGTTTACTACTACAATGAGCAGTTCTTC
clone_size: NA; j_call: TRBJ1-1; v_call: TRBV4-1; d_call: TRBD1; cdr3_aa: CASSQEWERGGQAFF; cdr3_nt: TGCGCCAGCAGCCAAGAGTGGGAGCGAGGGGGCCAAGCTTTCTTT
clone_size: NA; j_call: TRBJ2-3; v_call: TRBV27; d_call: NA; cdr3_aa: CASSLSSLGTDTQYF; cdr3_nt: TGTGCCAGCAGTTTATCGAGTTTGGGCACAGATACGCAGTATTTT
clone_size: NA; j_call: TRBJ2-5; v_call: TRBV6-5; d_call: TRBD2; cdr3_aa: CASSYEGGGASETQYF; cdr3_nt: TGTGCCAGCAGTTACGAAGGCGGGGGGGCCTCGGAGACCCAGTACTTC
clone_size: NA; j_call: TRBJ1-1; v_call: TRBV18; d_call: NA; cdr3_aa: CASSPFGGGGNTEAFF; cdr3_nt: TGTGCCAGCTCACCGTTTGGCGGGGGCGGGAACACTGAAGCTTTCTTT
clone_size: NA; j_call: TRBJ2-7; v_call: TRBV7-9; d_call: TRBD2; cdr3_aa: CASSPGGLANYEQYF; cdr3_nt: TGTGCCAGCAGCCCAGGGGGACTAGCGAACTACGAGCAGTACTTC
clone_size: NA; j_call: TRBJ2-3; v_call: TRBV7-7; d_call: TRBD2; cdr3_aa: CASSPNSGGITDTQYF; cdr3_nt: TGTGCCAGCAGCCCCAATAGCGGGGGGATAACAGATACGCAGTATTTT
clone_size: NA; j_call: TRBJ2-7; v_call: TRBV7-6; d_call: NA; cdr3_aa: CASSPQGPYEQYF; cdr3_nt: TGTGCCAGCAGCCCACAGGGCCCCTACGAGCAGTACTTC
clone_size: NA; j_call: TRBJ2-1; v_call: TRBV28; d_call: NA; cdr3_aa: CASSSLLTGFWYNEQFF; cdr3_nt: TGTGCCAGCAGTTCCCTTCTAACGGGATTTTGGTACAATGAGCAGTTCTTC
clone_size: NA; j_call: TRBJ2-1; v_call: TRBV20-1; d_call: NA; cdr3_aa: CSVRDAAEQFF; cdr3_nt: TGCAGTGTTCGTGATGCGGCTGAGCAGTTCTTC
clone_size: NA; j_call: TRBJ2-3; v_call: TRBV10-3; d_call: NA; cdr3_aa: CAISEEDTSTDTQYF; cdr3_nt: TGTGCCATCAGTGAGGAGGACACTAGCACAGATACGCAGTATTTT
clone_size: NA; j_call: TRBJ2-7; v_call: TRBV21-1; d_call: NA; cdr3_aa: CASSKGPSGSSYEQYF; cdr3_nt: TGTGCCAGCAGCAAAGGTCCTAGCGGATCATCCTACGAGCAGTACTTC
clone_size: NA; j_call: TRBJ2-5; v_call: TRBV2; d_call: TRBD1; cdr3_aa: CASSRQTGIPETQYF; cdr3_nt: TGTGCCAGCAGCCGACAGACAGGGATTCCAGAGACCCAGTACTTC
clone_size: NA; j_call: TRBJ2-1; v_call: TRBV7-8; d_call: NA; cdr3_aa: CASSVYRGSYNEQFF; cdr3_nt: TGTGCCAGCAGCGTATATAGAGGCTCCTACAATGAGCAGTTCTTC
clone_size: NA; j_call: TRBJ1-6; v_call: TRBV19; d_call: TRBD1; cdr3_aa: CASRATGTQSPLHF; cdr3_nt: TGTGCCAGTAGAGCGACAGGGACCCAATCACCCCTCCACTTT
clone_size: NA; j_call: TRBJ2-7; v_call: TRBV5-1; d_call: TRBD2; cdr3_aa: CASSAGGGLSSYEQYF; cdr3_nt: TGCGCCAGCAGCGCGGGAGGGGGGTTAAGCTCCTACGAGCAGTACTTC
clone_size: NA; j_call: TRBJ1-2; v_call: TRBV2; d_call: TRBD1; cdr3_aa: CASMQGGLYGYTF; cdr3_nt: TGTGCCAGCATGCAGGGGGGACTCTATGGCTACACCTTC
clone_size: NA; j_call: TRBJ1-5; v_call: TRBV5-4; d_call: TRBD1; cdr3_aa: CASSPGGREPQHF; cdr3_nt: TGTGCCAGCAGCCCAGGGGGGAGAGAGCCCCAGCATTTT
clone_size: NA; j_call: TRBJ1-6; v_call: TRBV4-3; d_call: NA; cdr3_aa: CASSHETSSSPLHF; cdr3_nt: TGCGCCAGCAGCCATGAGACTTCCTCTTCACCCCTCCACTTT
clone_size: NA; j_call: TRBJ1-6; v_call: TRBV27; d_call: NA; cdr3_aa: CASSEYRDPFSPLHF; cdr3_nt: TGTGCCAGCAGTGAATACAGGGATCCCTTCTCACCCCTCCACTTT
clone_size: NA; j_call: TRBJ1-2; v_call: TRBV4-1; d_call: NA; cdr3_aa: CASSPDSNYGYTF; cdr3_nt: TGCGCCAGCAGCCCGGACAGTAACTATGGCTACACCTTC
clone_size: NA; j_call: TRBJ2-1; v_call: TRBV13; d_call: NA; cdr3_aa: CASSLAGTGFYNEQFF; cdr3_nt: TGTGCCAGCAGCTTAGCCGGGACTGGTTTCTACAATGAGCAGTTCTTC
clone_size: NA; j_call: TRBJ1-2; v_call: TRBV28; d_call: NA; cdr3_aa: CASSLLGARGYTF; cdr3_nt: TGTGCCAGCAGTTTATTGGGGGCGCGAGGCTACACCTTC